The 14 T cell receptor beta chains below come from one sample, sequenced in a study of blood T cell repertoires in COVID-19. Data came from immunoSEQ multiplex PCR; TCRdb stores just in-frame clones and leaves some out. The repertoire holds hundreds of thousands of clones, with approximately 83% as singletons. Material: peripheral blood. The receptor set was obtained from a woman in her 30s who had recovered from COVID-19.

V gene TRBV29-1 combines with J gene TRBJ2-1; TRBD1 matches 9 bases. Germline V CDR1 and CDR2: SQVTM, ANQGSEA. After removal of 7 bases from V and 2 bases from J, the junction contained 6 bases not matched to a gene. This CDR3 is 14 amino acids long. CDR3 sequence (DNA): TGCAGCGCTACGGACAGGGGCACCTACAATGAGCAGTTCTTC. Translation gives CSATDRGTYNEQFF.

The chain joins TRBV19 to TRBJ2-2; 9 bases are shared with TRBD2. J was trimmed by 0 bases and V by 7 bases; bases with no gene match: 15. From germline, CDR1 is LNHDA and CDR2 SQIVND (reference sequence). The CDR3 runs 19 residues. The DNA for the CDR3 is TGTGCCAGTACGATGGGCGGGAGGGCCTCTCCCCCGAACACCGGGGAGCTGTTTTTT. Translation gives CASTMGGRASPPNTGELFF.

V and J are TRBV5-1 and TRBJ2-2; TRBD2 is a possible D gene (5 bases). Looked up from germline, CDR1 is SGHRS and CDR2 is YFSETQ. This CDR3 comprises 14 residues. The V and J ends lost 3 bases and 7 bases respectively, with 13 bases between them. The CDR3 here is CASSSREADGELFF. The CDR3 bases are TGCGCCAGCAGCTCCCGGGAAGCTGACGGGGAGCTGTTTTTT.

This chain uses TRBV28 with TRBJ2-5; D perhaps matches TRBD2 (6 bases). V lost 2 bases, J lost 2 bases, and 12 bases lay in between. The V gene's germline CDR1 is MDHEN and CDR2 SYDVKM. CDR3 length: 15 amino acids. The CDR3 DNA reads TGTGCCAGCAGTTTAGGTAGGAGGGATCAAGAGACCCAGTACTTC. It is translated as CASSLGRRDQETQYF.

In its sample, this clone was seen once. This chain uses TRBV4-1 with TRBJ2-5; D possibly corresponds to TRBD2 (6 bases). Trimming left V 3 bases short and J 3 bases short, with 20 bases between. CDR1 MGHRA and CDR2 YSYEKL come from the germline V gene. This CDR3 has 17 residues. Here the CDR3 DNA reads TGCGCCAGCAGCCACCCCTCGACTAGTCTGTACAAAGAGACCCAGTACTTC. It encodes CASSHPSTSLYKETQYF.

The chain carries TRBV7-9 and TRBJ1-1, with D possibly matching TRBD1 (5 bases). V lost 5 bases to trimming and J lost 5 bases, with 12 bases between them. The CDR3 spans 13 residues. Germline V lookup: CDR1 SEHNR, CDR2 FQNEAQ (reference sequence). The CDR3 DNA reads TGTGCCAGCAGCCGGACACAAGGAACTGAAGCTTTCTTT. Its translation: CASSRTQGTEAFF.

This sequence joins TRBV7-2 and TRBJ1-1; 9 nucleotides match TRBD1. The length of the CDR3 is 16 residues. V trimming: 1 base; J trimming: 4 bases; junction bases outside the gene matches: 7. The germline V gene encodes CDR1 SGHTA and CDR2 FQGNSA. The CDR3 DNA reads TGTGCCAGCAGCTTAGGGTCGACAGGGGGGGGCACTGAAGCTTTCTTT. Residues: CASSLGSTGGGTEAFF.

The chain uses TRBV4-2 and TRBJ2-7, with D tentatively TRBD2 (6 bases). Judging by the DNA end, TRBJ2-1 fits better; the J call may be wrong. This CDR3 region has 12 residues. Germline CDR1 is LGHNA and CDR2 is YNFKEQ. Here the CDR3 reads CASSQVGLLQFF. The CDR3 nucleotides read TGTGCCAGCAGCCAAGTGGGACTCCTTCAGTTCTTC.

This chain links TRBV5-6 with TRBJ1-4; 7 nucleotides agree with TRBD1. The CDR3 is made up of 12 amino acids. Trimming removed 4 bases from V and 14 bases from J; junction bases left unmatched: 8. Germline CDR1 and CDR2: SGHDT and YYEEEE. Written as DNA, the CDR3 is TGTGCCAGCAGCCTGCCGACAGGGATGCTGTTTTTT. It specifies CASSLPTGMLFF.

The rearrangement uses TRBV5-6 and TRBJ2-7, with 8 bases matching TRBD2. The junction had 9 bases not matched to a gene; V was cut back by 2 bases and J by 5 bases. The CDR3 is made up of 15 amino acids. Germline values: CDR1 SGHDT, CDR2 YYEEEE. CDR3: CASSFSSGSYHEQYF. CDR3 bases: TGTGCCAGCAGCTTTTCCAGCGGGAGTTACCACGAGCAGTACTTC.

The genes are TRBV27 and TRBJ2-2, with D possibly being TRBD2 (5 bases). The CDR3 is made up of 15 amino acids. The V end lost 2 bases, the J end lost 2 bases, and 9 bases lay between the germline ends. Germline V gene sequence: CDR1 MNHEY, CDR2 SMNVEV (reference sequence). The CDR3 here is CASSLEGPNTGELFF. The CDR3 bases are TGTGCCAGCAGTTTAGAGGGCCCAAACACCGGGGAGCTGTTTTTT.

The chain couples TRBV4-3 to TRBJ1-2; no reliable D call. The CDR3 runs 13 residues. V was clipped by 5 bases and J by 2 bases, with 9 bases between them. Germline V gene data show CDR1 as LGHNA and CDR2 as YSLEER. The CDR3: CASSEGGNYGYTF. In DNA form, the CDR3 reads TGCGCCAGCAGCGAGGGAGGGAACTATGGCTACACCTTC.

The rearrangement uses TRBV6-1 and TRBJ2-4; TRBD2 agrees at 13 bases. The V gene end was trimmed by 2 bases and the J gene end by 1 base; junction bases not matched to a gene: 8. From germline, CDR1 is MNHNS and CDR2 SASEGT. The length of the CDR3 is 19 residues. This CDR3 is CASSEFTSGGAPAKNIQYF. DNA for the CDR3: TGTGCCAGCAGTGAATTTACTAGCGGGGGGGCCCCGGCCAAAAACATTCAGTACTTC.

The chain joins TRBV28 to TRBJ2-7; 8 nucleotides match TRBD1. J gave up 0 bases and V 5 bases, and 3 bases lay outside the gene matches. CDR3 length: 14 residues. Germline assignment: CDR1 MDHEN and CDR2 SYDVKM. Written as DNA, the CDR3 is TGTGCCAGCAGTGACAGGGGCGTCTCCTACGAGCAGTACTTC. Translated: CASSDRGVSYEQYF. Filled out from reference TRBV28 and TRBJ2-7, the complete variable domain reads DVKVTQSSRYLVKRTGEKVFLECVQDMDHENMFWYRQDPGLGLRLIYFSYDVKMKEKGDIPEGYSVSREKKERFSLILESASTNQTSMYLCASSDRGVSYEQYFGPGTRLTVT.